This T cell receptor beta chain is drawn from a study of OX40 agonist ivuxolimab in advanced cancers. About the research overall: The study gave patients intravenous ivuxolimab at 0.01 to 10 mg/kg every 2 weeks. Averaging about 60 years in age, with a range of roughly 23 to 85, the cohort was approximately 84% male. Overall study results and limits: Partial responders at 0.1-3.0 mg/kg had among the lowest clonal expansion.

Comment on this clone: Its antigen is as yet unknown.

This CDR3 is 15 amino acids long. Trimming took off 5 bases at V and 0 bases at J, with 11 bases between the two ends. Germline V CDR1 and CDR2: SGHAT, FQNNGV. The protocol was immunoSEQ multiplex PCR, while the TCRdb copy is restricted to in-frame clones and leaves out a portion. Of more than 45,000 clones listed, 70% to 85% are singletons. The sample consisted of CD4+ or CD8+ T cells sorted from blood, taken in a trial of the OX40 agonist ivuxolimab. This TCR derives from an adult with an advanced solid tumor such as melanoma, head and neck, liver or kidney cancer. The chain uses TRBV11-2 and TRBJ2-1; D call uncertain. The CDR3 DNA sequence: TGTGCCAGCAGCCCACGGGTGAGCTCCTACAATGAGCAGTTCTTC. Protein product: CASSPRVSSYNEQFF. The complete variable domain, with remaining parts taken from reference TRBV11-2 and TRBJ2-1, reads EAGVAQSPRYKIIEKRQSVAFWCNPISGHATLYWYQQILGQGPKLLIQFQNNGVVDDSQLPKDRFSAERLKGVDSTLKIQPAKLEDSAVYLCASSPRVSSYNEQFFGPGTRLTVL.